The 14 T cell receptor beta chains given below trace back to one sample, sequenced in a study of cytomegalovirus exposure and HLA in healthy donors. Use of 60 Vbeta and 13 Jbeta primers characterized the PCR. Data came from immunoSEQ multiplex PCR; TCRdb stores just in-frame clones and leaves some out. The sample contains roughly 140,000 clones, around 73% of which appear only once. The specimen sequenced was PBMCs. The receptors stem from a female donor in good health and CMV-seronegative.

The chain employs TRBV28 and TRBJ1-6; no clear D gene. In germline, CDR1 is MDHEN, CDR2 SYDVKM. The CDR3 is 12 amino acids. Trimming shortened V by 5 bases and J by 13 bases, and 12 bases separated the two germline ends. Written as DNA, the CDR3 is TGTGCCAGCAGTCAACCCCGGTGGCCCCTCCACTTT. It encodes CASSQPRWPLHF.

The chain combines TRBV28 with TRBJ1-5, with 7 nucleotides matching TRBD1. This CDR3 is built from 18 residues. Germline CDR1 reads MDHEN; CDR2 reads SYDVKM. With V trimmed by 10 bases and J by 0 bases, 18 bases remained unmatched. The CDR3 sequence: CATSRQSGGIYSNQPQHF. The CDR3 DNA is TGTGCCACCTCACGCCAGTCAGGGGGAATTTATAGCAATCAGCCCCAGCATTTT.

The chain couples TRBV10-3 to TRBJ1-4; D is unclear. Trimming removed 6 bases from V and 0 bases from J, with 5 bases in between. There are 13 residues in the CDR3. CDR1 and CDR2 from the germline V gene are ENHRY and SYGVKD. The CDR3 DNA reads TGTGCCATCAGGTCTGCAACTAATGAAAAACTGTTTTTT. It encodes CAIRSATNEKLFF.

The chain links TRBV5-1 to TRBJ2-7; 7 bases are shared with TRBD1. CDR3 length: 13 residues. Germline lookup yields CDR1 SGHRS and CDR2 YFSETQ. Trimming removed 4 bases from V and 6 bases from J; junction bases left unmatched: 7. The DNA for the CDR3 is TGCGCCAGCAGCGCCGACAGGGTTGGCGAGCAGTACTTC. This sequence encodes CASSADRVGEQYF.

The V and J genes are TRBV7-3 and TRBJ1-2; maybe TRBD1 (5 bases). Germline loops: CDR1 SGHTA, CDR2 FQGTGA. Trimming cost V 0 bases and J 7 bases, with 9 bases left between them. The CDR3 sequence is 13 residues long. The CDR3 reads CASSLTAGGGYTF. Written as DNA, the CDR3 is TGTGCCAGCAGCTTAACGGCCGGGGGTGGCTACACCTTC.

This clone has just one count. The gene calls are TRBV27 and TRBJ2-7, with TRBD1 as a possible D gene (6 bases). The germline V and J ends were trimmed by 8 bases and 0 bases, with 11 bases remaining between them. Germline loops: CDR1 MNHEY, CDR2 SMNVEV (reference sequence). CDR3 length: 13 amino acids. The DNA for the CDR3 is TGTGCCAGCCGTCAGGGGATCTCCTACGAGCAGTACTTC. The encoded protein is CASRQGISYEQYF.

The chain uses TRBV28 and TRBJ1-5, with a possible D match to TRBD1 (5 bases). The CDR3 extends over 17 amino acids. V gave up 3 bases and J gave up 4 bases, with 19 bases separating them. CDR1 is MDHEN and CDR2 is SYDVKM in the germline V gene. In DNA form, the CDR3 reads TGTGCCAGCAGTTTCCTACATATAGGGGCCTCGAATCAGCCCCAGCATTTT. It translates to CASSFLHIGASNQPQHF.

The V call is TRBV7-8, the J call TRBJ1-3; D gene ambiguous. V shed 1 base and J shed 2 bases, with 3 bases lying between them. Germline V gives CDR1 SGHVS, CDR2 FQNEAQ. The CDR3 consists of 13 residues. CDR3: CASSLDTGNTIYF. CDR3 sequence (DNA): TGTGCCAGCAGCTTAGATACTGGAAACACCATATATTTT. The variable domain in full, with the rest retrieved from reference TRBV7-8 and TRBJ1-3, is GAGVSQSPRYKVAKRGQDVALRCDPISGHVSLFWYQQALGQGPEFLTYFQNEAQLDKSGLPSDRFFAERPEGSVSTLKIQRTQQEDSAVYLCASSLDTGNTIYFGEGSWLTVV.

The rearrangement links TRBV28 to TRBJ1-5; 7 bases align to TRBD1. In germline, CDR1 is MDHEN, CDR2 SYDVKM. This CDR3 has 15 residues. V dropped 3 bases and J dropped 9; count of bases not matched to a gene: 11. The CDR3, as DNA: TGTGCCAGCAGTTTCGGGACAGTACCCGGGGGGCCCCAGCATTTT. The encoded protein is CASSFGTVPGGPQHF.

The rearrangement links TRBV18 to TRBJ2-3, with 7 bases that match TRBD2. Germline V gives CDR1 KGHSH, CDR2 LQKENI. This CDR3 has 15 residues. J lost 4 bases, V lost 3 bases, and 7 bases had no gene match. The CDR3 bases are TGTGCCAGCTCACCCTGGCGGGGGAAGGCAGATACGCAGTATTTT. Amino acids: CASSPWRGKADTQYF.

The chain joins TRBV7-8 to TRBJ2-7, with D unclear. Germline V CDR1 and CDR2: SGHVS, FQNEAQ. V lost 5 bases, J lost 0 bases, and 14 bases lay in between. This CDR3 region has 15 residues. The CDR3: CASSPPRVSSYEQYF. The CDR3 nucleotides read TGTGCCAGCAGCCCCCCCCGGGTTAGCTCCTACGAGCAGTACTTC. The full variable domain, its missing parts supplied by reference TRBV7-8 and TRBJ2-7, is GAGVSQSPRYKVAKRGQDVALRCDPISGHVSLFWYQQALGQGPEFLTYFQNEAQLDKSGLPSDRFFAERPEGSVSTLKIQRTQQEDSAVYLCASSPPRVSSYEQYFGPGTRLTVT.

This sequence joins TRBV28 and TRBJ1-2; D gene uncertain. V lost 5 bases and J lost 4, with 8 bases in between. CDR1 is MDHEN, CDR2 SYDVKM, per germline. This CDR3 comprises 12 residues. The CDR3 sequence is CASSPTSYGYTF. The CDR3 DNA follows: TGTGCCAGCAGTCCTACTAGCTATGGCTACACCTTC.

The chain combines TRBV5-1 with TRBJ2-7; 11 bases match TRBD2. This CDR3 has 14 amino acids. Per germline, CDR1 SGHRS and CDR2 YFSETQ. After removal of 0 bases from V and 6 bases from J, the junction contained 2 bases not matched to a gene. The CDR3 sequence is CASSLDSGRVEQYF. The CDR3, as DNA: TGCGCCAGCAGCTTGGATAGCGGGAGGGTCGAGCAGTACTTC.

This clone was detected once. This chain connects TRBV27 to TRBJ1-2; the match to TRBD1 covers 7 bases. Trimming at V came to 4 bases and at J to 8 bases, leaving 4 bases not matched to a gene. CDR1 is MNHEY, CDR2 SMNVEV, per germline (reference sequence). The CDR3 runs to 12 residues. For the CDR3, the DNA is TGTGCCAGCAGTTCGACAGGGTACGGCTACACCTTC. Its translation: CASSSTGYGYTF.